The 21 T cell receptor beta chains listed next were all sequenced from one sample in a study of OX40 agonist ivuxolimab in advanced cancers. Clones were sequenced by immunoSEQ multiplex PCR, and TCRdb holds only the in-frame ones, with some missing. The repertoire holds fewer than 35,000 clones, with 75% to 85% as singletons. This specimen was CD4+ or CD8+ T cells sorted from blood, taken in a trial of the OX40 agonist ivuxolimab. These receptors came from an adult with an advanced solid tumor such as melanoma, head and neck, liver or kidney cancer.

CDR3 sequence reads: CASSQGLAGYQDTQYF. The CDR3 DNA reads TGCGCCAGCAGCCAAGGGCTAGCGGGATATCAAGATACGCAGTATTTT. V gene TRBV4-1 combines with J gene TRBJ2-3; TRBD2 aligns across 9 bases. The CDR3 consists of 16 residues. CDR1 is MGHRA, CDR2 YSYEKL, per germline. V shed 1 base, J shed 5 bases, and the junction held 7 bases outside the gene matches.

This chain connects TRBV27 to TRBJ2-7; 11 nucleotides line up with TRBD2. Trimming cost V 4 bases and J 1 base; bases outside gene matches: 9. This CDR3 has 17 residues. Germline-derived CDR1 and CDR2 are MNHEY and SMNVEV (reference sequence). The CDR3 spells CASSSSPRTSGSYEQYF. Here the CDR3 DNA reads TGTGCCAGCAGTTCCTCCCCCCGGACTAGCGGGTCCTACGAGCAGTACTTC.

The chain uses TRBV6-1 and TRBJ2-1; tentatively, D is TRBD1 or TRBD2 (5 bases each). Germline loops: CDR1 MNHNS, CDR2 SASEGT. The CDR3 spans 13 residues. V was cut by 3 bases and J by 10 bases, with 13 bases left in between. CDR3 DNA sequence: TGTGCCAGCAGTGAGGGGGTCGGGGACGAGCAGTTCTTC. This codes for CASSEGVGDEQFF.

J is TRBJ2-3 and V is TRBV19, with D perhaps matching TRBD1 (6 bases). This CDR3 comprises 14 residues. V was shortened by 7 bases and J by 1 base, with 12 bases between the two germline ends. Germline V gives CDR1 LNHDA, CDR2 SQIVND (reference sequence). Written as DNA, the CDR3 is TGTGCCAGTAACGGCAGGGGTGGCACAGATACGCAGTATTTT. Translation gives CASNGRGGTDTQYF.

In this sample, this clone turned up once. The rearrangement uses TRBV30 and TRBJ1-2; 7 positions agree with TRBD1. Trimming removed 4 bases from V and 5 bases from J; junction bases left unmatched: 10. Germline assignment: CDR1 GTSNPN and CDR2 SVGIG (reference sequence). The CDR3 spans 14 residues. The CDR3 sequence is CAWTTPGQIYGYTF. CDR3 DNA: TGTGCCTGGACTACCCCGGGACAGATATATGGCTACACCTTC.

The V and J genes are TRBV5-1 and TRBJ1-2; D gene uncertain. Trimming cost V 4 bases and J 0 bases, with 13 bases left between them. Looked up from germline, CDR1 is SGHRS and CDR2 is YFSETQ. The CDR3 loop spans 15 amino acids. CDR3 protein: CASSPGRLANYGYTF. The DNA for the CDR3 is TGCGCCAGCAGCCCAGGACGGTTAGCTAACTATGGCTACACCTTC.

The V and J genes are TRBV5-1 and TRBJ2-3, with 9 positions matching TRBD2. CDR3 length: 14 residues. The junction had 3 bases not matched to a gene; V was cut back by 5 bases and J by 2 bases. Germline lookup yields CDR1 SGHRS and CDR2 YFSETQ. CDR3 DNA sequence: TGCGCCAGCAGGACTAGCGGTTCCACAGATACGCAGTATTTT. It codes for CASRTSGSTDTQYF.

This chain uses TRBV6-5 with TRBJ2-7; D possibly corresponds to TRBD1 (5 bases). The CDR3 totals 15 residues. V gave up 2 bases and J gave up 5 bases, with 16 bases separating them. Germline V gene data show CDR1 as MNHEY and CDR2 as SVGAGI. The CDR3 sequence: CASSYGTGRVDEQYF. The CDR3 region has the DNA TGTGCCAGCAGTTACGGAACAGGCCGCGTAGACGAGCAGTACTTC.

The chain uses TRBV5-1 and TRBJ1-2, with D possibly being TRBD1 (5 bases). This CDR3 has 14 amino acids. V was cut by 0 bases and J by 4 bases, with 10 bases left in between. Germline V gives CDR1 SGHRS, CDR2 YFSETQ. The CDR3 is CASSLEGAGYGYTF. In nucleotides, the CDR3 is TGCGCCAGCAGCTTGGAAGGGGCTGGCTATGGCTACACCTTC.

The rearrangement uses TRBV11-2 and TRBJ1-1, with D maybe TRBD1 (5 bases). Trimming stripped 1 base from V and 5 bases from J, with 11 bases between. The CDR3 is 14 amino acids. The germline V gene has CDR1 SGHAT and CDR2 FQNNGV. CDR3 region: CASSLGGQGTEAFF. The CDR3 DNA is TGTGCCAGCAGCTTAGGGGGCCAGGGTACTGAAGCTTTCTTT. The entire variable domain, with the rest obtained from reference TRBV11-2 and TRBJ1-1, is as follows: EAGVAQSPRYKIIEKRQSVAFWCNPISGHATLYWYQQILGQGPKLLIQFQNNGVVDDSQLPKDRFSAERLKGVDSTLKIQPAKLEDSAVYLCASSLGGQGTEAFFGQGTRLTVV.

The J gene is TRBJ2-7, the V gene TRBV11-2, with 14 bases aligning to TRBD2. V dropped 6 bases and J dropped 9; count of bases not matched to a gene: 7. The CDR3 is made up of 14 amino acids. Germline V gene data show CDR1 as SGHAT and CDR2 as FQNNGV. In DNA, the CDR3 is TGTGCCAGCAGGACTAGCGGGAGGGGTGCGGGGCAGTACTTC. As protein: CASRTSGRGAGQYF.

The V and J genes are TRBV28 and TRBJ2-5, with TRBD1 matching over 12 bases. The germline V gene has CDR1 MDHEN and CDR2 SYDVKM. V was pared by 4 bases and J by 5 bases, with 14 bases of the junction left unmatched. CDR3 size: 18 residues. In DNA form, the CDR3 reads TGTGCCAGCAGTTGGGACAGGGGGCTAGCGGGGGACGGGGAGACCCAGTACTTC. Translated, it gives CASSWDRGLAGDGETQYF.

V usage is TRBV28 and J usage is TRBJ1-4; D gene uncertain. Looked up from germline, CDR1 is MDHEN and CDR2 is SYDVKM. This CDR3 comprises 17 residues. V was clipped by 1 base and J by 0 bases, with 12 bases between them. The CDR3 coding sequence is TGTGCCAGCAGTTTATCGGGCCCGGATGCAACTAATGAAAAACTGTTTTTT. Translation gives CASSLSGPDATNEKLFF.

The V call is TRBV11-2, the J call TRBJ2-7; D is uncertain. The CDR3 spans 14 residues. In germline, CDR1 is SGHAT, CDR2 FQNNGV. V was pared by 5 bases and J by 4 bases, with 15 bases between. The CDR3 here is CASSNPGRKYEQYF. The CDR3 DNA reads TGTGCCAGCAGCAACCCCGGCCGGAAATACGAGCAGTACTTC.

In its sample, this clone is medium-sized (0.01 to 0.1%). The chain joins TRBV6-1 to TRBJ1-2; the D gene is possibly TRBD1 (6 bases). The germline V and J ends were trimmed by 1 base and 2 bases, with 14 bases remaining between them. The CDR3 length is 16 residues. Per the germline V gene, CDR1 is MNHNS and CDR2 is SASEGT. The CDR3 sequence is CASSEVVGRGNYGYTF. CDR3 nucleotide sequence: TGTGCCAGCAGTGAAGTCGTAGGCAGGGGAAACTATGGCTACACCTTC.

This chain uses TRBV19 with TRBJ1-1, with D possibly being TRBD1 (6 bases). Germline CDR1 is LNHDA and CDR2 is SQIVND (reference sequence). The CDR3 is made up of 14 amino acids. The V end lost 5 bases, the J end lost 5 bases, and 15 bases lay between the germline ends. The CDR3 coding sequence is TGTGCCAGTAGTCCCGAGGGTAGGGGGACTGAAGCTTTCTTT. Translation gives CASSPEGRGTEAFF.

DNA of the CDR3: TGTGCCAGCAGCCCGACTAGGACAGGGATCTATGGCTACACCTTC. It is translated as CASSPTRTGIYGYTF. The chain carries TRBV7-2 and TRBJ1-2, with 8 bases that match TRBD1. From germline, CDR1 is SGHTA and CDR2 FQGNSA. The CDR3 has 15 residues. With V trimmed by 5 bases and J by 4 bases, 9 bases remained unmatched.

This chain uses TRBV27 with TRBJ1-4; 10 bases map to TRBD1. This CDR3 is built from 13 residues. From germline, CDR1 is MNHEY and CDR2 SMNVEV (reference sequence). After removal of 10 bases from V and 7 bases from J, the junction contained 6 bases not matched to a gene. CDR3 sequence: CATRDRGREKLFF. In DNA form, the CDR3 reads TGTGCCACCCGAGACAGGGGGCGTGAAAAACTGTTTTTT.

This clone was seen more than once but under ten times. This rearrangement joins TRBV28 to TRBJ1-2; no definite D call. CDR1 and CDR2 (germline): MDHEN, SYDVKM. CDR3 length: 13 amino acids. V was shortened by 4 bases and J by 8 bases, with 14 bases between the two germline ends. Here the CDR3 DNA reads TGTGCCAGCAGTTCCCCCAGGCGAGGCGGCTACACCTTC. Amino acid sequence: CASSSPRRGGYTF.

The chain carries TRBV18 and TRBJ1-3; D is ambiguous. V was cut by 4 bases and J by 9 bases, with 19 bases left in between. CDR3 length: 15 residues. CDR1 and CDR2 (germline): KGHSH, LQKENI. DNA for the CDR3: TGTGCCAGCTCACAAGGACCACCGGACCAGGTCACCATATATTTT. Translated, it gives CASSQGPPDQVTIYF.

The chain couples TRBV15 to TRBJ2-1; 9 bases are shared with TRBD1. V dropped 3 bases and J dropped 6; count of bases not matched to a gene: 9. Germline values: CDR1 LNHNV, CDR2 YYDKDF (reference sequence). CDR3 length: 16 amino acids. The CDR3 coding sequence is TGTGCCACCAGCAGGATTGGGACAGGGTACGGCAATGAGCAGTTCTTC. Protein product: CATSRIGTGYGNEQFF. Full variable domain (remainder filled in from reference TRBV15 and TRBJ2-1): DAMVIQNPRYQVTQFGKPVTLSCSQTLNHNVMYWYQQKSSQAPKLLFHYYDKDFNNEADTPDNFQSRRPNTSFCFLDIRSPGLGDTAMYLCATSRIGTGYGNEQFFGPGTRLTVL.